These T cell receptor beta chains were read from a single sample in a study of regulatory T cells in long-lasting Graves disease. Each CDR3 protein is one row after TCRdb ran MiXCR on the multiplex PCR reads. Among about 620,000 distinct CDR3 sequences listed, 16% were seen once. A further study also used this sample, focusing on T cells in Graves' hyperthyroidism and ophthalmopathy.

Here the sequenced sample was peripheral blood mononuclear cells (PBMCs), taken at new diagnosis, from a patient treated with antithyroid drugs. Receptors were obtained from a woman under 40 with Graves disease. Both conserved end residues are part of each CDR3. D genes are given only for firm matches. Some rows mark clone size as missing; the rest say once, few, many or name a class of expanded clone.

V	size	D	J	CDR3	DNA
TRBV19	few	NA	TRBJ1-2	CASTWGTGIGYTF	TGTGCCAGTACATGGGGGACCGGGATCGGCTACACCTTC
TRBV9	few	NA	TRBJ1-2	CASSVGGSRHGYTF	TGTGCCAGCAGCGTAGGAGGGTCTCGCCATGGCTACACCTTC
TRBV14	few	NA	TRBJ1-4	CASSQWLREKLFF	TGTGCCAGCAGCCAATGGCTCCGCGAAAAACTGTTTTTT
TRBV5-6	NA	NA	TRBJ2-7	CASSLGTPDEQYF	TGTGCCAGCAGCTTGGGGACACCTGACGAGCAGTACTTC
TRBV27	many	NA	TRBJ2-3	CASSFGVSADTQYF	TGTGCCAGCAGTTTCGGGGTCTCCGCAGATACGCAGTATTTT
TRBV7-9	few	NA	TRBJ1-6	CASSLALFEESYNSPLHF	TGTGCCAGCAGCTTAGCGCTTTTCGAGGAATCCTATAATTCACCCCTCCACTTT
TRBV10-2	NA	TRBD2	TRBJ2-1	CASIGLAANEQFF	TGCGCCAGCATAGGACTAGCGGCAAATGAGCAGTTCTTC
TRBV7-3	few	TRBD1	TRBJ1-6	CASGWGTANSPLHF	TGTGCCAGCGGCTGGGGGACAGCTAATTCACCCCTCCACTTT
TRBV6-2/TRBV6-3	NA	TRBD2	TRBJ2-1	CASSSGLAGPTYNEQFF	TGTGCCAGCAGTTCGGGACTAGCGGGACCAACCTACAATGAGCAGTTCTTC
TRBV28	NA	NA	TRBJ1-3	CASSLGRGPGNTIYF	TGTGCCAGCAGTTTGGGCAGGGGTCCCGGAAACACCATATATTTT
TRBV27	many	NA	TRBJ2-7	CASKDRNLYEQYF	TGTGCCAGCAAGGACCGAAACCTCTACGAGCAGTACTTC
TRBV5-1	NA	TRBD2	TRBJ2-1	CASSGSGRARYEQFF	TGCGCCAGCAGCGGTAGCGGGAGGGCCCGGTATGAGCAGTTCTTC
TRBV2	many	NA	TRBJ2-7	CASSAGRVTYEQYF	TGTGCCAGCAGTGCGGGTAGGGTCACCTACGAGCAGTACTTC
TRBV12-3/TRBV12-4	NA	NA	TRBJ1-6	CASSLQGSMYNSPLHF	TGTGCCAGCAGTCTCCAAGGCAGTATGTATAATTCACCCCTCCACTTT
TRBV6-2/TRBV6-3	NA	NA	TRBJ2-1	CASTDNLGNEQFF	TGTGCCAGCACGGATAACCTCGGCAATGAGCAGTTCTTC
TRBV2	NA	NA	TRBJ2-5	CASSPGYQETRYF	TGTGCCAGCAGCCCGGGATATCAAGAGACCCGGTACTTC
TRBV27	NA	TRBD1	TRBJ2-5	CASSPGTGGTQYF	TGTGCCAGCAGTCCGGGGACAGGGGGGACCCAGTACTTC
TRBV28	many	TRBD2	TRBJ2-7	CASRTPSGSYEQYF	TGTGCCAGCAGGACACCTAGCGGGAGCTACGAGCAGTACTTC
TRBV28	many	NA	TRBJ2-1	CASNRDNGEQFF	TGTGCCAGCAACAGGGACAACGGTGAGCAGTTCTTC
TRBV28	few	TRBD2	TRBJ2-1	CASSLWTSGSSEQFF	TGTGCCAGCAGTTTGTGGACTAGCGGGAGCAGTGAGCAGTTCTTC
TRBV7-9	many	TRBD1	TRBJ1-5	CASSLGTGYQPQHF	TGTGCCAGCAGCTTAGGGACAGGGTATCAGCCCCAGCATTTT
TRBV6-2/TRBV6-3	many	TRBD2	TRBJ2-3	CASSYPEVAGAQDPYF	TGTGCCAGCAGTTACCCCGAGGTAGCGGGAGCCCAAGATCCGTATTTT
TRBV6-1	few	TRBD1	TRBJ2-1	CASSDRGKKYNEQFF	TGTGCCAGCAGCGACAGGGGAAAAAAGTACAATGAGCAGTTCTTC
TRBV28	many	NA	TRBJ2-3	CASSPAGSGADTQYF	TGTGCCAGCAGTCCCGCCGGTTCCGGGGCAGATACGCAGTATTTT
TRBV7-3	many	TRBD2	TRBJ2-1	CASSQGLAGEQFF	TGTGCCAGCAGCCAGGGACTAGCGGGAGAGCAGTTCTTC
TRBV5-1	few	NA	TRBJ2-1	CASSGQGHTFF	TGCGCCAGCAGCGGGCAGGGCCATACGTTCTTC
TRBV6-2/TRBV6-3	few	NA	TRBJ2-1	CASKADPGGDNEQFF	TGTGCCAGCAAGGCCGACCCCGGGGGCGACAATGAGCAGTTCTTC
TRBV29-1	NA	TRBD1	TRBJ2-7	CSVARQGSPYEQYF	TGCAGCGTTGCCCGACAGGGGAGCCCGTACGAGCAGTACTTC
TRBV12-3/TRBV12-4	NA	TRBD2	TRBJ2-7	CASSFGWEGYEQYF	TGTGCCAGCAGTTTTGGGTGGGAGGGCTACGAGCAGTACTTC
TRBV30	few	NA	TRBJ1-4	CAWSVRSPGEKLFF	TGTGCCTGGAGTGTCAGGTCGCCCGGTGAAAAACTGTTTTTT
TRBV10-3	many	NA	TRBJ2-1	CAISESVSGRAEQFF	TGTGCCATCAGTGAGTCTGTTAGCGGTCGGGCTGAGCAGTTCTTC
TRBV5-6	NA	NA	TRBJ2-2	CASSLANPGTGELFF	TGTGCCAGCAGCTTGGCGAACCCGGGGACCGGGGAGCTGTTTTTT
TRBV5-1	NA	NA	TRBJ1-2	CASSLNGAPYGYTF	TGCGCCAGCAGCTTGAACGGGGCCCCATATGGCTACACCTTC
TRBV19	NA	NA	TRBJ1-5	CASSWASRGYNDQPQHF	TGTGCCAGTAGTTGGGCGAGTAGGGGCTATAACGATCAGCCCCAGCATTTT
TRBV20-1	NA	NA	TRBJ2-7	CSASPAGEQYF	TGCAGTGCTAGTCCGGCCGGGGAGCAGTACTTC
TRBV20-1	NA	NA	TRBJ2-5	CSAEPQETQYF	TGCAGTGCTGAGCCCCAAGAGACCCAGTACTTC
TRBV11-2	many	TRBD2	TRBJ2-1	CAGVGAGVNEQFF	TGTGCAGGGGTGGGAGCGGGAGTGAATGAGCAGTTCTTC
TRBV20-1	many	NA	TRBJ1-1	CSAPPGAPRATEAFF	TGCAGTGCTCCGCCTGGGGCCCCTAGGGCCACTGAAGCTTTCTTT
TRBV6-1	many	NA	TRBJ2-3	CASKTTDTQYF	TGTGCCAGCAAAACCACAGATACGCAGTATTTT
TRBV19	NA	NA	TRBJ2-7	CASSKDSRTSYEQYF	TGTGCCAGTAGTAAAGACAGTAGGACCTCCTACGAGCAGTACTTC
TRBV12-3/TRBV12-4	many	NA	TRBJ1-2	CASSPRLGNYGYTF	TGTGCCAGCAGCCCCAGGTTGGGGAACTATGGCTACACCTTC
TRBV24-1	many	NA	TRBJ1-5	CATSDRGDGSNQPQHF	TGTGCCACCAGTGACAGGGGAGATGGTAGCAATCAGCCCCAGCATTTT
TRBV5-5	NA	TRBD2	TRBJ2-1	CASSLGGWREQFF	TGCGCCAGCAGCTTGGGGGGGTGGCGGGAGCAGTTCTTC
TRBV20-1	NA	TRBD1	TRBJ2-3	CSAILRQGAGDTQYF	TGCAGTGCTATATTGAGACAGGGGGCTGGAGATACGCAGTATTTT
TRBV9	NA	NA	TRBJ1-3	CASSEHPGTHSGNTIYF	TGTGCCAGCAGCGAGCACCCCGGGACACACTCTGGAAACACCATATATTTT
TRBV19	NA	NA	TRBJ2-1	CASSPSTATAYNEQFF	TGTGCCAGTAGTCCGTCGACTGCCACCGCCTACAATGAGCAGTTCTTC
TRBV9	NA	NA	TRBJ2-2	CASSVGWHTNTGELFF	TGTGCCAGCAGCGTAGGTTGGCACACGAACACCGGGGAGCTGTTTTTT
TRBV28	NA	TRBD2	TRBJ2-5	CASKPGTSGRMLTPEETQYF	TGTGCCAGCAAACCTGGGACTAGCGGGAGAATGCTTACCCCCGAAGAGACCCAGTACTTC
TRBV28	once	TRBD1	TRBJ2-6	CASGTGFDSGANVLTF	TGTGCCAGTGGGACAGGCTTCGACTCTGGGGCCAACGTCCTGACTTTC
TRBV5-5	many	NA	TRBJ1-3	CASSLRGPSGNTIYF	TGTGCCAGCAGCTTGAGGGGTCCGTCTGGAAACACCATATATTTT
TRBV28	many	TRBD1	TRBJ2-7	CASSFGPGQGRDEQYF	TGTGCCAGCAGTTTCGGCCCGGGACAGGGGAGGGACGAGCAGTACTTC
TRBV2	NA	TRBD2	TRBJ2-1	CASSQPGTSGSNEQFF	TGTGCCAGCAGCCAACCCGGGACTAGCGGGAGTAATGAGCAGTTCTTC
TRBV28	few	NA	TRBJ1-5	CASRPMGSNNQPQHF	TGTGCCAGCAGACCAATGGGGAGTAACAATCAGCCCCAGCATTTT